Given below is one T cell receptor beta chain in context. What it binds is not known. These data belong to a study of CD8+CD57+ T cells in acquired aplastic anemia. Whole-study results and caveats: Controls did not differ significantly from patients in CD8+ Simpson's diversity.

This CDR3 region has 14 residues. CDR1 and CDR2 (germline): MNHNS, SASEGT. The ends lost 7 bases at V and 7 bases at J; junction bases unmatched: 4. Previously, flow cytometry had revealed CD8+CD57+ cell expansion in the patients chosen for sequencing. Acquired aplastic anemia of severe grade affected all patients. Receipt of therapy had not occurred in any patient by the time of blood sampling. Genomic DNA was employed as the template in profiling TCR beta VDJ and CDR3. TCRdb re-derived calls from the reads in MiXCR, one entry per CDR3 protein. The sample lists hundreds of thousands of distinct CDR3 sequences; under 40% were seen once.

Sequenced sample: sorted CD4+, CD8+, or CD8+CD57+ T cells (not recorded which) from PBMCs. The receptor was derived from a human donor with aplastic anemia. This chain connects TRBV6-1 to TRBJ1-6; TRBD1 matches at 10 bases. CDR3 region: CASNLDRGNSPLHF. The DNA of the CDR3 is TGTGCCAGCAACTTGGACAGGGGGAATTCACCCCTCCACTTT.